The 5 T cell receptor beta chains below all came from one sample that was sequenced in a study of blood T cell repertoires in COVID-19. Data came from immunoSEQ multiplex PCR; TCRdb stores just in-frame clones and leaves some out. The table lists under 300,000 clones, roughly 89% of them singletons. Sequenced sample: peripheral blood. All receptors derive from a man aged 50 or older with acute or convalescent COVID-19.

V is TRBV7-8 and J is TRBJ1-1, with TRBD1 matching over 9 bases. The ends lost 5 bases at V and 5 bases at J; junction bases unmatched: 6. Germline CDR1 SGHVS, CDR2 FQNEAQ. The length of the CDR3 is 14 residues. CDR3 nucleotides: TGTGCCAGCAGCCTCGACAGGGGGTATACTGAAGCTTTCTTT. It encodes CASSLDRGYTEAFF. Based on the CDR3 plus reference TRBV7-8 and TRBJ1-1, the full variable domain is GAGVSQSPRYKVAKRGQDVALRCDPISGHVSLFWYQQALGQGPEFLTYFQNEAQLDKSGLPSDRFFAERPEGSVSTLKIQRTQQEDSAVYLCASSLDRGYTEAFFGQGTRLTVV.

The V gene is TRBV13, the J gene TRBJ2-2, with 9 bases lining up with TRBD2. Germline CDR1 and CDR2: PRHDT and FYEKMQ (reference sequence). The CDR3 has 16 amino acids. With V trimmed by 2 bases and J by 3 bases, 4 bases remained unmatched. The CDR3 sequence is CASSLRRGGDTGELFF. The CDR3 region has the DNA TGTGCCAGCAGCTTAAGGCGGGGGGGCGACACCGGGGAGCTGTTTTTT.

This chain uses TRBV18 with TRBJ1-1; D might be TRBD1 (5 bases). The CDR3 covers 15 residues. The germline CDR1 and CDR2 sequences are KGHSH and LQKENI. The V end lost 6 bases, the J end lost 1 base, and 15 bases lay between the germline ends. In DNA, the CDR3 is TGTGCCAGCTCCCCCCCCGGGGGGACGAACACTGAAGCTTTCTTT. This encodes CASSPPGGTNTEAFF.

Here the CDR3 DNA reads TGTGCCACCAGCAGAGCAGGGAGGGAAGCTTTCTTT. It yields the protein CATSRAGREAFF. V usage is TRBV15 and J usage is TRBJ1-1; D possibly corresponds to TRBD1 (5 bases). The V and J ends lost 1 base and 8 bases respectively, with 8 bases between them. The CDR3 sequence is 12 residues long. Germline CDR1 reads LNHNV; CDR2 reads YYDKDF (reference sequence). The full variable domain, with the rest looked up from reference TRBV15 and TRBJ1-1, is DAMVIQNPRYQVTQFGKPVTLSCSQTLNHNVMYWYQQKSSQAPKLLFHYYDKDFNNEADTPDNFQSRRPNTSFCFLDIRSPGLGDTAMYLCATSRAGREAFFGQGTRLTVV.

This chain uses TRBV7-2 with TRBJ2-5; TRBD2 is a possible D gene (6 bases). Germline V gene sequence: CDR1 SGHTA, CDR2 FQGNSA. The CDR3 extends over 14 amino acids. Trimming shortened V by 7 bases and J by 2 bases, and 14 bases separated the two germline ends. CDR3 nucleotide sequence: TGTGCCAGCAACGTATGGGGGACTCAAGAGACCCAGTACTTC. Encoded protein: CASNVWGTQETQYF.